The 30 T cell receptor beta chains in this list originate from one sample, sequenced in a study of T-cell memory formation after mild COVID-19. TCRdb used MiXCR to reprocess the 5' RACE reads, holding one entry per CDR3 protein. The table has fewer than 450,000 distinct CDR3 sequences, around 24% seen once; the top ten hold 8.5% to 10%. Sequences were obtained from PBMCs or a T cell subset sorted from them (not recorded which). These receptors originate from an adult woman who had mild COVID-19 (a few samples of this study predate the infection). Cell type and time point are not known.

The V call is TRBV2, the J call TRBJ2-7; 8 bases line up with TRBD1. With 7 bases clipped from V and 3 bases from J, the junction kept 8 bases outside the gene matches. The CDR3 has 14 residues. Germline CDR1 reads SNHLY; CDR2 reads FYNNEI. The CDR3 loop is CASTRTGRRYEQYF. The CDR3 region has the DNA TGTGCCAGCACCCGGACAGGGAGGCGCTACGAGCAGTACTTC.

This clonotype was observed a handful of times. The chain links TRBV29-1 to TRBJ1-2; D ambiguous. CDR1 is SQVTM and CDR2 is ANQGSEA in the germline V gene. V was trimmed by 2 bases and J by 5 bases, leaving 6 bases between them. CDR3 length: 11 residues. DNA of the CDR3: TGCAGCGTTGAAACACTTTATGGCTACACCTTC. It encodes CSVETLYGYTF. Combining the CDR3 with reference TRBV29-1 and TRBJ1-2 gives the whole variable domain SAVISQKPSRDICQRGTSLTIQCQVDSQVTMMFWYRQQPGQSLTLIATANQGSEATYESGFVIDKFPISRPNLTFSTLTVSNMSPEDSSIYLCSVETLYGYTFGSGTRLTVV.

The genes are TRBV9 and TRBJ2-7; D gene unclear. This CDR3 is 13 amino acids long. Trimming removed 4 bases at V and 6 bases at J, with 14 bases between. Germline values: CDR1 SGDLS, CDR2 YYNGEE. The CDR3 is CASSPDLLSEQYF. The DNA for the CDR3 is TGTGCCAGCAGCCCAGACCTCCTCAGCGAGCAGTACTTC.

This clonotype has a handful of counts. The gene calls are TRBV30 and TRBJ2-6; D not certain. Germline V CDR1 and CDR2: GTSNPN, SVGIG (reference sequence). V was clipped by 4 bases and J by 0 bases, with 10 bases between them. The CDR3 runs to 15 residues. The CDR3 sequence: CAWTALGSGANVLTF. The DNA for the CDR3 is TGTGCCTGGACTGCCCTTGGCTCTGGGGCCAACGTCCTGACTTTC.

This clonotype appeared a few times. J is TRBJ1-1 and V is TRBV7-9, with 9 nucleotides matching TRBD1. Germline values: CDR1 SEHNR, CDR2 FQNEAQ (reference sequence). The CDR3 runs 14 residues. Trimming cost V 6 bases and J 4 bases; bases outside gene matches: 6. The CDR3 DNA reads TGTGCCAGCAGTCAGGACAGGGGCGGCACTGAAGCTTTCTTT. This translates into CASSQDRGGTEAFF.

Only a few counts were recorded for this clonotype. V and J are TRBV7-6 and TRBJ2-1; D not resolved. CDR1 SGHVS and CDR2 FNYEAQ come from the germline V gene. V dropped 2 bases and J dropped 10 bases, with 12 bases sitting between them. This CDR3 has 13 amino acids. DNA of the CDR3: TGTGCCAGCAGCTTACGTATTAGTGAGGAGCAGTTCTTC. Protein product: CASSLRISEEQFF.

In its sample, this clonotype was seen many times. Germline is not matched at one junction end, which may reflect a read error. This chain uses TRBV5-1 with TRBJ2-2; the match to TRBD2 covers 10 bases. CDR1 is SGHRS, CDR2 YFSETQ, per germline. The CDR3 extends over 14 amino acids. CDR3 bases: TGTGCCAGCAGCTTAGCGGGGGGCACCGGGGAGCTGTTTTTT. Protein sequence: CASSLAGGTGELFF.

The J gene is TRBJ2-3, the V gene TRBV27; 8 bases align to TRBD1. CDR3 length: 14 residues. The V segment lost 6 bases and the J segment 3 bases; nucleotides outside the gene matches: 5. The germline CDR1 and CDR2 sequences are MNHEY and SMNVEV (reference sequence). The CDR3 reads CASRGQGATDTQYF. CDR3 in DNA: TGTGCCAGCAGGGGTCAGGGGGCAACAGATACGCAGTATTTT.

The J gene is TRBJ2-1, the V gene TRBV29-1, with TRBD2 identical over 8 bases. Germline V gives CDR1 SQVTM, CDR2 ANQGSEA. CDR3 length equals 14 residues. With V trimmed by 7 bases and J by 0 bases, 5 bases remained unmatched. For the CDR3, the DNA is TGCAGCGGTGTGCGGGGGGCCTCCTACAATGAGCAGTTCTTC. It translates to CSGVRGASYNEQFF.

The rearrangement joins TRBV11-2 to TRBJ2-4; perhaps D is TRBD1 or TRBD2 (6 bases each). Germline CDR1 SGHAT, CDR2 FQNNGV. The CDR3 length is 20 residues. The V and J ends lost 5 bases and 0 bases respectively, with 26 bases between them. CDR3 sequence (DNA): TGTGCCAGCAGCCTAGGGGGATGGGACTCGGATTTCATAGCCAAAAACATTCAGTACTTC. It yields the protein CASSLGGWDSDFIAKNIQYF.

At least ten counts were recorded for this clonotype. The rearrangement joins TRBV6-6 to TRBJ1-3, with a tentative D call TRBD1 (5 bases). The CDR3 contains 16 residues. Germline lookup yields CDR1 MNHNY and CDR2 SVGAGI (reference sequence). Trimming pared 6 bases from V and 0 bases from J, leaving 15 bases between. CDR3 loop: CASSLGQGSSGNTIYF. In DNA, the CDR3 is TGTGCCAGCAGCCTGGGCCAGGGCAGCTCTGGAAACACCATATATTTT.

This chain joins TRBV20-1 and TRBJ2-1, with a weak D call TRBD2 (6 bases). This CDR3 has 13 amino acids. CDR1 DFQATT and CDR2 SNEGSKA come from the germline V gene (reference sequence). Trimming took 3 bases from V and 4 from J, leaving 10 bases between them. DNA for the CDR3: TGCAGTGCTAGCGGGAGTTTTTACAATGAGCAGTTCTTC. It yields the protein CSASGSFYNEQFF.

This clonotype appeared a few times. The gene calls are TRBV7-6 and TRBJ2-7; 8 nucleotides match TRBD1. Looked up from germline, CDR1 is SGHVS and CDR2 is FNYEAQ. The trim removed 2 bases at V and 6 bases at J, leaving 9 bases unmatched. The CDR3 has 15 amino acids. The CDR3 coding sequence is TGTGCCAGCAGCTTACTACAGGGGGGAATGGGCGAGCAGTACTTC. Translating it yields CASSLLQGGMGEQYF.

Only one count was recorded for this clonotype. The rearrangement links TRBV20-1 to TRBJ2-1; 8 positions match TRBD1. V lost 8 bases and J lost 1; bases outside the gene matches: 4. The CDR3 contains 13 residues. Germline V lookup: CDR1 DFQATT, CDR2 SNEGSKA (reference sequence). The CDR3 reads CSTQGGSYNEQFF. For the CDR3, the DNA is TGCAGTACACAGGGGGGATCCTACAATGAGCAGTTCTTC.

This clonotype was seen only a few times. This chain links TRBV2 with TRBJ2-1; 8 nucleotides align to TRBD2. CDR3 length: 13 residues. The V gene's germline CDR1 is SNHLY and CDR2 FYNNEI. V was clipped by 11 bases and J by 7 bases; unmatched bases: 10. This CDR3 reads CAPRRPGGNEQFF. Here the CDR3 DNA reads TGTGCCCCACGAAGGCCGGGGGGGAATGAGCAGTTCTTC.

This clonotype was picked up a small number of times. The chain is built from TRBV7-9 and TRBJ1-6, with D possibly TRBD1 on 6 matching bases. Germline V gene lookup returns CDR1 SEHNR and CDR2 FQNEAQ (reference sequence). Trimming cost V 5 bases and J 6 bases, with 11 bases left between them. This CDR3 is built from 14 residues. The CDR3 here is CASSGGQFNSPLHF. The CDR3 bases are TGTGCCAGCAGCGGAGGACAGTTTAATTCACCCCTCCACTTT.

The table lists this clonotype with a few counts. The chain recombines TRBV10-3 with TRBJ1-2, with D possibly TRBD1 on 6 matching bases. V was pared by 6 bases and J by 0 bases, with 11 bases between. Germline CDR1 reads ENHRY; CDR2 reads SYGVKD. The CDR3 totals 14 residues. CDR3 protein: CAIRWDKANYGYTF. The CDR3 nucleotides are TGTGCCATCAGGTGGGACAAAGCTAACTATGGCTACACCTTC.

This clonotype has just a few counts. The CDR3 DNA sequence: TGTGCCAGCAGCTCTACCGGACTAGCGGGGGCACAGGGTGAGCAGTTCTTC. Translating it yields CASSSTGLAGAQGEQFF. J is TRBJ2-1 and V is TRBV7-9, with 13 bases that match TRBD2. J lost 9 bases, V lost 4 bases, and 12 bases had no gene match. CDR3 length: 17 amino acids. Per germline, CDR1 SEHNR and CDR2 FQNEAQ (reference sequence).

V usage is TRBV6-5 and J usage is TRBJ2-1, with 11 bases matching TRBD1. The V gene's germline CDR1 is MNHEY and CDR2 SVGAGI. The CDR3 is made up of 15 amino acids. The V segment lost 8 bases and the J segment 2 bases; nucleotides outside the gene matches: 5. The CDR3 here is CASGPGQGAYNEQFF. The DNA of the CDR3 is TGTGCCAGCGGCCCGGGACAGGGGGCCTACAATGAGCAGTTCTTC.

V usage is TRBV18 and J usage is TRBJ1-2; no firm D call. The CDR3 is 15 residues long. Trimming took off 2 bases at V and 8 bases at J, with 18 bases between the two ends. From germline, CDR1 is KGHSH and CDR2 LQKENI. CDR3 residues: CASSPRDHPLGGYTF. As DNA, the CDR3 is TGTGCCAGCTCACCAAGAGATCACCCCCTGGGGGGCTACACCTTC.

The gene calls are TRBV9 and TRBJ2-3, with 11 nucleotides matching TRBD2. J gave up 6 bases and V 0 bases, and 6 bases lay outside the gene matches. There are 16 residues in the CDR3. Germline lookup yields CDR1 SGDLS and CDR2 YYNGEE. For the CDR3, the DNA is TGTGCCAGCAGCGTAGACGGGCTAGCGGGGGGTGATACGCAGTATTTT. It encodes CASSVDGLAGGDTQYF.

This clonotype has only a few counts. This rearrangement joins TRBV4-1 to TRBJ2-2; D call uncertain. CDR3 length equals 15 residues. Trimming took 0 bases from V and 6 from J, leaving 11 bases between them. Looked up from germline, CDR1 is MGHRA and CDR2 is YSYEKL. Written as DNA, the CDR3 is TGCGCCAGCAGCCAAGACAGTGGTGGGGCCGGGGAGCTGTTTTTT. This sequence encodes CASSQDSGGAGELFF.

V gene TRBV12-3 or TRBV12-4 combines with J gene TRBJ2-7; TRBD1 agrees at 7 bases. The CDR3 covers 16 residues. V trimming: 2 bases; J trimming: 6 bases; junction bases outside the gene matches: 13. The DNA for the CDR3 is TGTGCCAGCAGTTTACTTCCCGGACAGGTCCCTGGCGAGCAGTACTTC. Protein product: CASSLLPGQVPGEQYF.

This chain links TRBV9 with TRBJ1-2; D uncertain. Germline V CDR1 and CDR2: SGDLS, YYNGEE. Trimming stripped 2 bases from V and 2 bases from J, with 22 bases between. The CDR3 spans 18 residues. In DNA, the CDR3 is TGTGCCAGCAGCGTCGACCCTCGCCGGGCTTCCGTCAACTATGGCTACACCTTC. Its translation: CASSVDPRRASVNYGYTF.

A few counts support this clonotype. The chain is built from TRBV6-2 or TRBV6-3 and TRBJ2-1; 13 bases match TRBD2. This CDR3 region has 17 residues. Germline values: CDR1 MNHEY, CDR2 SVGEGT. V lost 8 bases and J lost 9; bases outside the gene matches: 16. CDR3 nucleotide sequence: TGTGCCAGCGGACTTCTGGTTGGGACTAGCGGGGAAGCTGAGCAGTTCTTC. Translating it yields CASGLLVGTSGEAEQFF.

A few counts support this clonotype. The genes are TRBV5-1 and TRBJ2-5; D may be TRBD1 (6 bases). V lost 4 bases to trimming and J lost 5 bases, with 12 bases between them. The CDR3 length is 13 residues. Looked up from germline, CDR1 is SGHRS and CDR2 is YFSETQ. CDR3 sequence (DNA): TGCGCCAGCAGCCTTACAGGGTCCGAGACCCAGTACTTC. Residues: CASSLTGSETQYF.

This sequence joins TRBV15 and TRBJ2-4; D is possibly TRBD1 or TRBD2 (5 bases each). Looked up from germline, CDR1 is LNHNV and CDR2 is YYDKDF (reference sequence). This CDR3 contains 15 residues. V was clipped by 3 bases and J by 2 bases, with 11 bases between them. CDR3 loop: CATSSLAGTKNIQYF. In DNA form, the CDR3 reads TGTGCCACCAGCAGCCTAGCAGGGACCAAAAACATTCAGTACTTC.

V gene TRBV5-1 combines with J gene TRBJ2-1; possibly TRBD1 for D (5 bases). Trimming shortened V by 2 bases and J by 10 bases, and 13 bases separated the two germline ends. The CDR3 covers 13 residues. CDR1 is SGHRS, CDR2 YFSETQ, per germline. As DNA, the CDR3 is TGCGCCAGCAGCTTAGGGGAACCCCAAGAGCAGTTCTTC. It yields the protein CASSLGEPQEQFF.

This clonotype was picked up many times. The chain is built from TRBV29-1 and TRBJ1-2; no definite D call. The CDR3 is 11 amino acids. V shed 4 bases and J shed 8 bases, with 11 bases lying between them. Looked up from germline, CDR1 is SQVTM and CDR2 is ANQGSEA. For the CDR3, the DNA is TGCAGCGTTGTTTGGGGTGGAGGCTACACCTTC. This gives the protein CSVVWGGGYTF.

V gene TRBV6-2 or TRBV6-3 combines with J gene TRBJ2-7; 11 bases match TRBD2. The length of the CDR3 is 14 residues. Trimming removed 6 bases from V and 3 bases from J; junction bases left unmatched: 4. Germline CDR1 reads MNHEY; CDR2 reads SVGEGT. For the CDR3, the DNA is TGTGCCAGCAGGACTACTAGCGGGAGCTACGAGCAGTACTTC. Translated, it gives CASRTTSGSYEQYF.